This entry lists 9 T cell receptor beta chains sequenced from one sample in a study of a mutant IDH1 vaccine in newly diagnosed glioma. Libraries were prepared by immunoSEQ multiplex PCR; TCRdb keeps only in-frame clonotypes and omits some of them. The table lists around 33,000 clones, roughly nine tenths of them singletons. Regarding time point: baseline, week 1 (first vaccination visit). Treatment given: pre-vaccination baseline after standard-of-care therapy. Source: PBMCs, taken from a glioma patient treated with radiotherapy, temozolomide or both. These TCRs come from a middle-aged woman with glioma.

This clone was found once. V usage is TRBV5-1 and J usage is TRBJ1-4; 7 nucleotides match TRBD1. Germline V CDR1 and CDR2: SGHRS, YFSETQ. This CDR3 spans 16 amino acids. After removal of 1 base from V and 5 bases from J, the junction contained 8 bases not matched to a gene. The CDR3 DNA is TGCGCCAGCAGCTTGAGGGCGAGGGACAGAAATGAAAAACTGTTTTTT. This gives the protein CASSLRARDRNEKLFF. Full variable domain (rest looked up from reference TRBV5-1 and TRBJ1-4): KAGVTQTPRYLIKTRGQQVTLSCSPISGHRSVSWYQQTPGQGLQFLFEYFSETQRNKGNFPGRFSGRQFSNSRSEMNVSTLELGDSALYLCASSLRARDRNEKLFFGSGTQLSVL.

The rearrangement uses TRBV6-6 and TRBJ2-3, with D hard to call. Germline V gene lookup returns CDR1 MNHNY and CDR2 SVGAGI (reference sequence). The CDR3 covers 12 residues. V lost 3 bases and J lost 5, with 6 bases in between. The CDR3 sequence is CASSYVEDTQYF. DNA of the CDR3: TGTGCCAGCAGTTATGTGGAAGATACGCAGTATTTT.

The CDR3 region is CASSSKTGPYEQYF. Written as DNA, the CDR3 is TGTGCCAGCAGTTCCAAGACAGGCCCCTACGAGCAGTACTTC. The rearrangement joins TRBV6-6 to TRBJ2-7, with a possible D match to TRBD1 (6 bases). The CDR3 spans 14 residues. Germline assignment: CDR1 MNHNY and CDR2 SVGAGI (reference sequence). V was shortened by 4 bases and J by 2 bases, with 12 bases between the two germline ends.

The rearrangement joins TRBV7-2 to TRBJ2-3; D is tentatively TRBD1 or TRBD2 (5 bases each). Germline CDR1 is SGHTA and CDR2 is FQGNSA. With 1 base removed from V and 2 bases from J, the gap between germline ends came to 13 bases. This CDR3 comprises 16 residues. The CDR3 DNA reads TGTGCCAGCAGCTTAGGAGGGGTCGGGTTCACAGATACGCAGTATTTT. It encodes CASSLGGVGFTDTQYF. The full variable domain, in which reference TRBV7-2 and TRBJ2-3 provide the parts outside the CDR3, is GAGVSQSPSNKVTEKGKDVELRCDPISGHTALYWYRQSLGQGLEFLIYFQGNSAPDKSGLPSDRFSAERTGGSVSTLTIQRTQQEDSAVYLCASSLGGVGFTDTQYFGPGTRLTVL.

This chain connects TRBV7-9 to TRBJ1-1; D gene ambiguous. Germline V gene sequence: CDR1 SEHNR, CDR2 FQNEAQ (reference sequence). CDR3 length equals 14 residues. V lost 5 bases to trimming and J lost 2 bases, with 12 bases between them. In DNA, the CDR3 is TGTGCCAGCAGCGGAAGACAACCCAACACTGAAGCTTTCTTT. Translating it yields CASSGRQPNTEAFF. Full variable domain (rest looked up from reference TRBV7-9 and TRBJ1-1): DTGVSQNPRHKITKRGQNVTFRCDPISEHNRLYWYRQTLGQGPEFLTYFQNEAQLEKSRLLSDRFSAERPKGSFSTLEIQRTEQGDSAMYLCASSGRQPNTEAFFGQGTRLTVV.

The chain has TRBV29-1 and TRBJ2-3; the match to TRBD2 covers 7 bases. CDR1 is SQVTM, CDR2 ANQGSEA, per germline. The CDR3 spans 14 residues. V lost 5 bases to trimming and J lost 2 bases; unmatched junction nucleotides: 7. DNA for the CDR3: TGCAGCGTTCGCAGGGCGGGGGACACAGATACGCAGTATTTT. This gives the protein CSVRRAGDTDTQYF.

V gene TRBV10-3 combines with J gene TRBJ1-3; D not resolved. The ends were cut back, 0 bases at V and 1 base at J, with 13 bases in the middle. This CDR3 spans 17 amino acids. Germline assignment: CDR1 ENHRY and CDR2 SYGVKD. This chain's CDR3 is CAISESTVRTSGNTIYF. DNA of the CDR3: TGTGCCATCAGTGAGTCGACGGTAAGGACGTCTGGAAACACCATATATTTT.

The chain carries TRBV15 and TRBJ1-3; TRBD1 matches 10 bases. Germline V gene data show CDR1 as LNHNV and CDR2 as YYDKDF (reference sequence). This CDR3 comprises 17 residues. V dropped 5 bases and J dropped 2; count of bases not matched to a gene: 9. CDR3 bases: TGTGCCACCAGCGGCGTACCGGGACAGGGGACTGGAAACACCATATATTTT. Protein: CATSGVPGQGTGNTIYF.

The chain combines TRBV18 with TRBJ1-1; possibly TRBD1 for D (5 bases). Trimming took off 3 bases at V and 1 base at J, with 12 bases between the two ends. CDR1 is KGHSH, CDR2 LQKENI, per germline. The CDR3 length is 15 residues. DNA for the CDR3: TGTGCCAGCTCACCCTCCGTGACAGAGAACACTGAAGCTTTCTTT. Protein: CASSPSVTENTEAFF.